A single sample gave rise to the 18 T cell receptor beta chains below, sequenced in a study of tumor-infiltrating lymphocytes in primary liver carcinoma. Germline DNA was extracted too, while blood RNA derived from unsorted whole blood. Priming with a constant-region primer yielded TCR beta cDNA from 400 to 550 ng total RNA. ARM-PCR was slightly modified, and three nested multiplex PCR rounds with it gave rise to the TCR beta libraries. The first two PCR rounds used TRBV1-TRBV30 forward primers with a C-beta reverse primer, about 10 cycles each. TCRdb used MiXCR to reprocess the multiplex PCR reads, holding one entry per CDR3 protein. The table lists roughly 330,000 distinct CDR3 sequences, 65% of them singletons. Sequenced sample: peripheral blood. Receptors were obtained from a man aged 40-49 years with primary liver carcinoma and hepatitis B virus infection.

In its sample, this clonotype was seen many times. The V gene is TRBV11-2, the J gene TRBJ2-1; no clear D. CDR1 is SGHAT and CDR2 is FQNNGV in the germline V gene. V gave up 5 bases and J gave up 7 bases, with 12 bases separating them. The CDR3 contains 13 residues. The CDR3 DNA follows: TGTGCCAGCAGCCCCCAAAACTTAAATGAGCAGTTCTTC. Translated, it gives CASSPQNLNEQFF. Complete variable domain (other parts from reference TRBV11-2 and TRBJ2-1): EAGVAQSPRYKIIEKRQSVAFWCNPISGHATLYWYQQILGQGPKLLIQFQNNGVVDDSQLPKDRFSAERLKGVDSTLKIQPAKLEDSAVYLCASSPQNLNEQFFGPGTRLTVL.

A single count supports this clonotype. The CDR3 nucleotides read TGTGCCAGCAGCCTTACCTGCCGCCTAGCGGGAGGCCATGAGCAGTTCTTC. This gives the protein CASSLTCRLAGGHEQFF. The chain couples TRBV21-1 to TRBJ2-1; no DNA check was done on the table's D call, TRBD2. TRBV21-1 is a known pseudogene. The CDR3 is 17 residues long.

The chain recombines TRBV25-1 with TRBJ1-1; a weak D match, TRBD1 (6 bases). Trimming took 0 bases from V and 0 from J, leaving 11 bases between them. In germline, CDR1 is MGHDK, CDR2 SYGVNS. CDR3 length: 16 residues. As DNA, the CDR3 is TGTGCCAGCAGTGAATACGGAGGGGGAGTGAACACTGAAGCTTTCTTT. This codes for CASSEYGGGVNTEAFF.

The chain links TRBV28 to TRBJ2-7; D possibly matches TRBD1 or TRBD2 (5 bases each). Germline lookup yields CDR1 MDHEN and CDR2 SYDVKM. The CDR3 has 16 residues. Between the trimmed V and J ends, which lost 6 bases and 2 bases, there was a span of 20 bases. The CDR3: CASSGVGDPIAYEQYF. The CDR3 region has the DNA TGTGCCAGCAGCGGCGTGGGGGACCCTATCGCCTACGAGCAGTACTTC. The full variable domain, completed using reference TRBV28 and TRBJ2-7, is DVKVTQSSRYLVKRTGEKVFLECVQDMDHENMFWYRQDPGLGLRLIYFSYDVKMKEKGDIPEGYSVSREKKERFSLILESASTNQTSMYLCASSGVGDPIAYEQYFGPGTRLTVT.

Note on this clonotype: With a much larger clone just one base away, this may be a read error. The V gene is TRBV6-1, the J gene TRBJ2-1, with 8 bases aligning to TRBD2. The CDR3 sequence is 16 residues long. The germline CDR1 and CDR2 sequences are MNHNS and SASEGT. Losses at the gene ends were 0 bases for V and 7 bases for J; bases not matched to a gene: 8. For the CDR3, the DNA is TGTGCCAGCAGTGAAGCGTTCGGGAGGGCTTGGAATGAGCAGTTCTTC. It specifies CASSEAFGRAWNEQFF.

As concerns this clonotype: A read error may explain this, as a much larger clone is one base away. The chain combines TRBV12-3 or TRBV12-4 with TRBJ2-1; TRBD2 agrees at 8 bases. The CDR3 loop spans 14 amino acids. The junction had 11 bases not matched to a gene; V was cut back by 7 bases and J by 9 bases. CDR3 nucleotide sequence: TGTGCCAGCAACCCGGGACTAGATCTCATTGAGCAGTTCTTC. The encoded protein is CASNPGLDLIEQFF.

This clonotype came up many times. This sequence joins TRBV6-1 and TRBJ2-1; 13 positions match TRBD2. Looked up from germline, CDR1 is MNHNS and CDR2 is SASEGT. The CDR3 is made up of 15 amino acids. Unmatched junction bases numbered 4, after V lost 4 bases and J lost 7 bases. In DNA form, the CDR3 reads TGTGCCAGCAGTGCGGGACTAGCGGGAAGGAATGAGCAGTTCTTC. Protein product: CASSAGLAGRNEQFF.

Details on this clonotype: This may be a read error: a much more frequent sequence differs by one nucleotide. The rearrangement joins TRBV10-3 to TRBJ2-1; 14 nucleotides line up with TRBD2. In germline, CDR1 is ENHRY, CDR2 SYGVKD. This CDR3 is 15 amino acids long. CDR3 amino acids: CVISRLAGGNNEQFF. The CDR3 DNA is TGTGTCATCAGTAGACTAGCGGGGGGGAACAATGAGCAGTTCTTC.

Details on this clonotype: The junction departs from germline at one end; a sequencing error may be responsible. V is TRBV11-2 and J is TRBJ2-3; D might be TRBD2 (5 bases). There are 16 residues in the CDR3. The germline V gene has CDR1 SGHAT and CDR2 FQNNGV. In nucleotides, the CDR3 is TGTACCAGCAGCCCTGGAGTAGCGATTAAAACAGATACGCAGTATTTT. Its translation: CTSSPGVAIKTDTQYF.

Regarding this clonotype: A junction boundary mismatches the germline segment, possibly from a read error. The chain joins TRBV4-3 to TRBJ1-1; perhaps TRBD1 as D (5 bases). CDR3 length: 15 residues. Germline V gene sequence: CDR1 LGHNA, CDR2 YSLEER. CDR3 in amino acids: CASSQDTAGSTVAFF. The CDR3 DNA sequence: TGCGCCAGCAGTCAAGATACGGCAGGGAGCACTGTAGCTTTCTTT.

Ten or more counts support this clonotype. The genes are TRBV14 and TRBJ1-2; D gene ambiguous. Germline CDR1 is SGHDN and CDR2 is FVKESK. The CDR3 is 12 amino acids. The V and J ends lost 1 base and 7 bases respectively, with 7 bases between them. The chain's CDR3 is CASSQASGGYTF. In nucleotides, the CDR3 is TGTGCCAGCAGCCAAGCCAGTGGTGGCTACACCTTC.

Comment on this clonotype: The junction shows a germline mismatch at one end, possibly a read error. The CDR3 DNA follows: TGCGCCAGCAGCCAGGAGGGACAGGGGACTGTCTATGGCTACAACTTC. It specifies CASSQEGQGTVYGYNF. The chain employs TRBV4-1 and TRBJ1-2; 10 bases are a match to TRBD1. Germline CDR1 MGHRA, CDR2 YSYEKL. The CDR3 sequence is 16 residues long.

J is TRBJ2-7 and V is TRBV6-1, with D perhaps matching TRBD1 (5 bases). CDR3 length: 14 amino acids. In germline, CDR1 is MNHNS, CDR2 SASEGT. V lost 7 bases to trimming and J lost 7 bases, with 20 bases between them. CDR3: CASNAQGPQNEQYF. The CDR3 DNA is TGTGCCAGCAATGCCCAGGGTCCCCAAAATGAGCAGTACTTC.

In regard to this clonotype: The germline gene is not matched at one end of the junction; a read error may be the cause. The chain has TRBV11-2 and TRBJ2-7; D is unclear. Germline CDR1 SGHAT, CDR2 FQNNGV. CDR3 length: 15 residues. The CDR3 DNA reads as TGTGGCAGCAGCTTAGGTGTATGGCACTCCGGCGAGCAGTACTTC. Protein sequence: CGSSLGVWHSGEQYF.

There are a few counts of this clonotype. This chain uses TRBV6-2 or TRBV6-3 with TRBJ2-3; D not certain. This CDR3 comprises 15 residues. Germline-derived CDR1 and CDR2 are MNHEY and SVGEGT. Trimming took off 7 bases at V and 0 bases at J, with 14 bases between the two ends. Here the CDR3 reads CASTRAIPSTDTQYF. The DNA for the CDR3 is TGTGCCAGCACCAGAGCGATACCTAGCACAGATACGCAGTATTTT.

The chain recombines TRBV28 with TRBJ1-2; no clear D gene. The germline V and J ends were trimmed by 2 bases and 4 bases, with 8 bases remaining between them. CDR1 is MDHEN, CDR2 SYDVKM, per germline. The length of the CDR3 is 13 residues. As DNA, the CDR3 is TGTGCCAGCAGTTTAGGGAACGTCTATGGCTACACCTTC. It encodes CASSLGNVYGYTF.

The sample holds many counts of this clonotype. The junction shows a germline mismatch at one end, possibly a read error. J is TRBJ1-6 and V is TRBV12-3 or TRBV12-4; no reliable D call. CDR3 length: 12 residues. The CDR3 DNA reads TGTGCCAGCAGTTTAGGAGCAGGACCCATCCACTTT. It yields the protein CASSLGAGPIHF.

On this clonotype: Being one base from a much bigger clone, this may be a read error. The genes are TRBV6-5 and TRBJ2-7; 9 nucleotides agree with TRBD1. Germline loops: CDR1 MNHEY, CDR2 SVGAGI. The V segment lost 2 bases and the J segment 4 bases; nucleotides outside the gene matches: 6. The CDR3 runs 15 residues. The CDR3: CASSYPETGGYEQYF. The CDR3 DNA is TGTGCCAGCAGTTACCCAGAGACAGGGGGTTACGAGCAGTACTTC.